The 27 T cell receptor beta chains presented below share a single source sample, sequenced in a study of CXCR3-negative and CXCR3-positive naive CD8 T cells. The method, 5' RACE with UMI labels, was used to prepare the TRB cDNA libraries. TCRdb re-analyzed the 5' RACE reads; it lists each CDR3 protein once, without DNA. Listed are tens of thousands of distinct CDR3 sequences; approximately 1.6% falls within the top ten. Material: naive CXCR3- CD8+ T cells from blood. Subset: CD45RO-CCR7+CD27+CD95- naive CD8+ T cells lacking CXCR3 (TNR3-). All receptors come from a human donor in good health. Some clones in this sample may be carry-over from other donors' samples.

This chain joins TRBV28 and TRBJ1-6; with no DNA, the TCRdb D assignment of TRBD1 cannot be verified. Germline lookup yields CDR1 MDHEN and CDR2 SYDVKM. This CDR3 is built from 13 residues. The CDR3 here is CASSLTGNSPLHF.

The V and J genes are TRBV6-4 and TRBJ1-1; TCRdb's D call of TRBD1 is untestable without DNA. Looked up from germline, CDR1 is MRHNA and CDR2 is SNTAGT. CDR3 length equals 13 residues. The CDR3 protein is CASSDRDNTEAFF.

The chain couples TRBV20-1 to TRBJ2-1. CDR3 size: 13 residues. Germline-derived CDR1 and CDR2 are DFQATT and SNEGSKA (reference sequence). CDR3 sequence reads: CSARDQRYNEQFF.

V is TRBV27 and J is TRBJ2-7. The CDR3 loop spans 13 amino acids. Germline CDR1 is MNHEY and CDR2 is SMNVEV (reference sequence). The CDR3 protein is CASSLSDAYEQYF.

V usage is TRBV28 and J usage is TRBJ2-2; TCRdb reports TRBD1, a call that lacks DNA to check it against. Germline CDR1 is MDHEN and CDR2 is SYDVKM. The CDR3 spans 13 residues. The CDR3 loop reads CASDRVETGELFF.

This chain connects TRBV27 to TRBJ1-1; the D call from TCRdb, TRBD1, cannot be confirmed without DNA. This CDR3 is built from 14 residues. Germline V gene data show CDR1 as MNHEY and CDR2 as SMNVEV (reference sequence). This CDR3 reads CASSPRAVYTEAFF.

The chain links TRBV19 to TRBJ1-6; TCRdb's D call of TRBD1 is untestable without DNA. Germline CDR1 LNHDA, CDR2 SQIVND (reference sequence). The CDR3 sequence is 15 residues long. CDR3 residues: CASRTASSYNSPLHF.

The chain uses TRBV24-1 and TRBJ2-1; TCRdb selects TRBD2, and the lack of DNA leaves this call unchecked. CDR3 length: 17 amino acids. CDR1 KGHDR and CDR2 SFDVKD come from the germline V gene. This CDR3 reads CATSDFREIDGSNEQFF.

The rearrangement joins TRBV28 to TRBJ2-5; no DNA is available, so the TRBD2 call from TCRdb remains unchecked. Germline CDR1 and CDR2: MDHEN and SYDVKM. This CDR3 comprises 15 residues. Here the CDR3 reads CASSSPRTAQETQYF.

The chain employs TRBV6-2 or TRBV6-3 and TRBJ1-5; TCRdb names TRBD1, which stays unverified in the absence of DNA. The CDR3 is made up of 14 amino acids. Germline V lookup: CDR1 MNHEY, CDR2 SVGEGT. The CDR3 is CASSRPTETRPQHF.

The gene calls are TRBV4-1 and TRBJ2-2; TCRdb's D gene call, TRBD1, goes unchecked for lack of DNA. The germline gives CDR1 MGHRA, CDR2 YSYEKL. The CDR3 is 18 amino acids. The CDR3: CASSQDLETTGVFGELFF.

This rearrangement joins TRBV23-1 to TRBJ1-6; checking the TCRdb D call of TRBD1 is not possible without DNA. TRBV23-1 is an open reading frame, and its role is uncertain. The CDR3 extends over 14 amino acids. CDR3: CASSQSPGNSPLHF.

V and J are TRBV12-3 or TRBV12-4 and TRBJ2-7. This CDR3 comprises 14 residues. The CDR3 here is CASSLGGNGYEQYF.

The chain recombines TRBV10-3 with TRBJ2-3; TCRdb proposes TRBD1, but this gene call is untestable without DNA. The CDR3 covers 17 residues. Germline CDR1 is ENHRY and CDR2 is SYGVKD. The CDR3 spells CAISELWTGKDTDTQYF.

V is TRBV7-3 and J is TRBJ2-1; without DNA, the TCRdb call of TRBD1 cannot be checked. The V gene's germline CDR1 is SGHTA and CDR2 FQGTGA. The CDR3 is 16 residues long. This chain's CDR3 is CASSLMRTGARNEQFF.

The rearrangement joins TRBV12-3 or TRBV12-4 to TRBJ2-7; no DNA is available, so the TRBD2 call from TCRdb remains unchecked. The CDR3 consists of 14 residues. The CDR3 sequence is CASSFVAGGDEQYF.

The gene calls are TRBV20-1 and TRBJ2-5; TCRdb's D call, TRBD1, is unchecked because there is no DNA. CDR3 length: 12 amino acids. CDR1 and CDR2 from the germline V gene are DFQATT and SNEGSKA (reference sequence). The CDR3 sequence is CSAGGVQETQYF.

The V call is TRBV12-3 or TRBV12-4, the J call TRBJ2-1; TCRdb reports TRBD2, a call that lacks DNA to check it against. The CDR3 loop spans 14 amino acids. CDR3 region: CASSPVAVGGEQFF.

The chain is built from TRBV27 and TRBJ2-1; TCRdb proposes TRBD2, but this gene call is untestable without DNA. The germline CDR1 and CDR2 sequences are MNHEY and SMNVEV (reference sequence). The CDR3 extends over 16 amino acids. The CDR3 sequence: CASSLSREGRGNEQFF.

This chain connects TRBV20-1 to TRBJ2-5; TCRdb lists TRBD2, though no DNA is available to test this call. The CDR3 contains 14 residues. In germline, CDR1 is DFQATT, CDR2 SNEGSKA (reference sequence). The CDR3 loop reads CSARVGTSLETQYF.

The chain recombines TRBV4-3 with TRBJ1-2. The CDR3 runs 16 residues. Germline V CDR1 and CDR2: LGHNA, YSLEER. CDR3: CASSQDQGVTSYGYTF.

CDR3 loop: CASSPRDYGSGELFF. The chain uses TRBV6-4 and TRBJ2-2; TCRdb gives TRBD2 as the D gene, but with no DNA this cannot be confirmed. CDR1 and CDR2 (germline): MRHNA, SNTAGT. This CDR3 has 15 residues.

CDR3 loop: CASSSAGTLDEQYF. V usage is TRBV19 and J usage is TRBJ2-7; there is no DNA to check the TCRdb D call of TRBD1. CDR1 is LNHDA and CDR2 is SQIVND in the germline V gene (reference sequence). This CDR3 comprises 14 residues.

CDR3 region: CASSLIAGGPTDTQYF. The chain links TRBV5-4 to TRBJ2-3; the TRBD2 assignment by TCRdb is unverifiable without DNA. Germline lookup yields CDR1 SGHNT and CDR2 YYREEE (reference sequence). The CDR3 extends over 16 amino acids.

This rearrangement joins TRBV28 to TRBJ2-4; the D call from TCRdb, TRBD1, cannot be confirmed without DNA. This CDR3 region has 14 residues. Germline V gives CDR1 MDHEN, CDR2 SYDVKM. CDR3 in amino acids: CASSSVGDNVIQYF.

The V call is TRBV5-1, the J call TRBJ2-7; lacking DNA, the TRBD1 call made by TCRdb goes unchecked. Germline CDR1 and CDR2: SGHRS and YFSETQ. This CDR3 contains 14 residues. The CDR3 loop is CASSLGQGTDEQYF.

The chain uses TRBV7-9 and TRBJ2-3; TCRdb names TRBD2, which stays unverified in the absence of DNA. Germline CDR1 reads SEHNR; CDR2 reads FQNEAQ (reference sequence). The CDR3 length is 19 residues. The CDR3 region is CASSFPGTSGGGSADTQYF.